This T cell receptor beta chain was identified in a study of Ad26.COV2.S vaccination and SARS-CoV-2 variants (dated by TCRdb to the early 2020s). About the investigation overall: Vaccine-arm donors came from COV1001, a multicentre, randomized, double-blind, placebo-controlled phase I-IIa trial of Ad26.COV2.S in healthy adults. Dosing of Ad26.COV2.S was intramuscular, at either 5x10^10 or 1x10^11 viral particles, delivered as one shot or as two shots spaced 56 days apart. TCRbeta repertoire sequencing served as the tool for gauging how specific and how broad the SARS-CoV-2-reactive T cell receptors were following Ad26.COV2.S vaccination. A total of approximately 30 samples were included in the TCR-sequenced set, comprising around 19 Ad26.COV2.S vaccine recipients, 5 placebo recipients and 8 SARS-CoV-2 convalescent individuals. Participants in the trial were split at random into five groups of five each, receiving low-dose or high-dose Ad26.COV2.S once or twice, or else placebo on both occasions. Investigators did not know the trial group allocation while performing experiments and assessing outcomes. What the work shows at the level of the full study, not this receptor alone: The study lacked the statistical power to compare responses across vaccine doses or regimens. After vaccination, spike-specific CD8+ and CD4+ T cell responses were reported to show substantial breadth. Comparable non-spike TCR breadth was observed between vaccine and placebo recipients, consistent with only spike being contained in the vaccine. Higher spike-specific TCR breadth was observed in Ad26.COV2.S recipients than in placebo recipients (P = 0.0014). The authors noted that the TCR breadth and depth analyses may have underestimated total T cell responses.

What this sample's treatment or condition label stands for: around 19 received Ad26.COV2.S at low or high dose, single or two shots; several received placebo; per-sample allocation not given. For vaccine and placebo recipients, repertoires were sequenced using samples collected on day 63 after the first injection. In Cohort 1b, some 25 adults aged 18-55 years were enrolled at a single site in Boston, USA, between 29 July and 7 August 2020. Ad26.COV2.S was a replication-incompetent adenovirus type 26 vector that expressed a prefusion-stabilized SARS-CoV-2 spike protein derived from the original Wuhan strain. Including cysteine and phenylalanine, the CDR3 has 19 amino acids. This entry keeps only the CDR3 DNA: 57 bases, framed from base 1. V lost 6 bases and J lost 0 bases, and the count of bases not matched to a germline gene is 18. The germline V gene encodes CDR1 SGHRS and CDR2 YFSETQ. Details on this clone: There is no known antigen for this receptor. No much larger clonotype is one base removed from it; base qualities were not supplied.

TCRbeta CDR3 regions were sequenced with the immunoSEQ Assay. After extraction, genomic DNA underwent amplification by bias-controlled multiplex PCR, followed by high-throughput sequencing. On the study's bioinformatics: Collapsing and filtering of sequences were performed to quantify the absolute abundance of each unique TCRbeta CDR3 region. T cell fraction was estimated by normalization of TCRbeta template counts to usable DNA, with usable DNA being measured through amplification of reference genes present in all nucleated cells. Repertoire TCRs were annotated as SARS-CoV-2-specific by exact matching of V gene, CDR3 amino acid sequence and J gene to a known reactive TCR set. The reference SARS-CoV-2 TCR set was derived from MIRA and filtered for enrichment in COVID-19-positive ImmuneCODE repertoires, a step that removed public or cross-reactive TCRs. Based on the MIRA antigens, annotated TCRs were further analysed at the level of specific ORF or position within ORF. Breadth was defined as annotated unique rearrangements over total unique productive rearrangements; depth was the summed frequency of those rearrangements. Two-sided Wilcoxon rank-sum tests were used to compare TCR breadth between groups. TCRdb re-hosts the immuneACCESS table, in-frame sequences only. Its copies lack some clones; in the studies checked, an unresolved V gene accounts for under half of them, and the cause for the rest is not known. Clone size and V and J calls were adopted from that table, with D and trimming inferred from the DNA. Counted in this sample were over 400,000 clones; 90% of them appeared once. The top ten constitute 4.3% of the sample.

The sequenced sample was peripheral blood, obtained in a trial of Ad26.COV2.S vaccine versus placebo. This clonotype originated in a person aged 18 to 59 who received the Ad26.COV2.S COVID-19 vaccine or a placebo. The chain links TRBV5-1 with TRBJ2-1, with 7 bases matching TRBD1. CDR3 region: CASTGWDSHTLSSYNEQFF. The sequence in DNA is TGCGCCAGCACTGGGTGGGACAGCCACACATTGAGCTCCTACAATGAGCAGTTCTTC.